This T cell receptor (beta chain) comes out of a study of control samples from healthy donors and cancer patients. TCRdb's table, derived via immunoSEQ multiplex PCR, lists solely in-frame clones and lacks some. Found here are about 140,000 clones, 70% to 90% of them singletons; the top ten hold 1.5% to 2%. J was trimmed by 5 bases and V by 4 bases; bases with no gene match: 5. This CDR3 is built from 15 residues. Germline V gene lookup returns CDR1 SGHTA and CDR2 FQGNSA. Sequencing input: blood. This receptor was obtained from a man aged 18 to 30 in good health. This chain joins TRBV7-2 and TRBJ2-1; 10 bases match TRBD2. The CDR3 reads CASSSGLAANNEQFF. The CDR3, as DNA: TGTGCCAGCAGCTCAGGACTAGCGGCGAACAATGAGCAGTTCTTC.